This T cell receptor (beta chain) was observed in a study of cytomegalovirus exposure and HLA in healthy donors. Donors came from a validation cohort of over 100 subjects, distinct from the first 666-subject cohort. V shed 5 bases and J shed 5 bases, with 16 bases lying between them. Germline values: CDR1 SNHLY, CDR2 FYNNEI. The CDR3 is made up of 15 amino acids. The repertoire was sequenced with immunoSEQ multiplex PCR; TCRdb's copy has only in-frame clones and lacks some. The data show about 310,000 clones, nearly 90% seen once. The sequenced sample was PBMCs. This chain links TRBV2 with TRBJ2-1, with D maybe TRBD2 (5 bases). This TCR was sampled from a man in his thirties or forties in good health and CMV-seronegative. The CDR3 nucleotides are TGTGCCAGCAGTCCTGACTACCCACCCAACAATGAGCAGTTCTTC. Protein product: CASSPDYPPNNEQFF.